This T cell receptor beta chain was documented in a study of T cell repertoires in cytomegalovirus infection. In TCRdb, the reads were re-called with MiXCR into one record per CDR3 protein. The sample has around 430,000 distinct CDR3 sequences, roughly 46% seen once. This clonotype showed up just once. Its specificity is unknown. There are 15 residues in the CDR3. Germline CDR1 reads LGHNA; CDR2 reads YNFKEQ. V was shortened by 0 bases and J by 2 bases, with 10 bases between the two germline ends. The rearrangement links TRBV4-2 to TRBJ1-1; D unclear. The sequencing here drew on cultured PBMCs, taken from culture after CMV antigen stimulation. This receptor was taken from a human donor in good health (CMV status not recorded). Some clones in this sample may be carry-over from other donors' samples. The CDR3 sequence is CASSQESGLNTEAFF. The CDR3 DNA sequence: TGTGCCAGCAGCCAAGAATCTGGCCTTAACACTGAAGCTTTCTTT.